A single sample is the source of the 9 T cell receptor beta chains below, sequenced in a study of blood T cell repertoires in COVID-19. TCRdb keeps only in-frame clones here, not all; method: immunoSEQ multiplex PCR. The sample lists roughly 70,000 clones, just under 90% occurring once. The sequencing input was peripheral blood. The source is a woman of 80 years or more with active COVID-19.

This chain joins TRBV28 and TRBJ2-3; possible D gene TRBD2, 5 bases. Germline CDR1 is MDHEN and CDR2 is SYDVKM. The CDR3 runs 14 residues. The germline V and J ends were trimmed by 5 bases and 6 bases, with 15 bases remaining between them. CDR3 coding DNA: TGTGCCAGCAGTCCCTCCCCGGAGGAGGATACGCAGTATTTT. Its protein is CASSPSPEEDTQYF.

The V call is TRBV2, the J call TRBJ2-5, with 10 bases fitting TRBD1. Germline CDR1 reads SNHLY; CDR2 reads FYNNEI. The CDR3 is 15 amino acids. V gave up 8 bases and J gave up 1 base; unmatched junction bases: 7. The DNA for the CDR3 is TGTGCCAGCCGAGGACAGGGGGTTATCCAAGAGACCCAGTACTTC. Translated: CASRGQGVIQETQYF.

Here the CDR3 DNA reads TGTGCCAGCAGCCTCCAGGGGGACTCCTACGAGCAGTACTTC. This gives the protein CASSLQGDSYEQYF. The chain is built from TRBV5-5 and TRBJ2-7; 7 bases are shared with TRBD1. Germline loops: CDR1 SGHKS, CDR2 YYEKEE (reference sequence). The V and J ends lost 4 bases and 0 bases, in that order; junction bases with no gene match: 4. This CDR3 has 14 residues.

V gene TRBV3-1 (or the pseudogene TRBV3-2) combines with J gene TRBJ1-6; D gene ambiguous. Germline-derived CDR1 and CDR2 are LGHDT and YNNKEL (reference sequence). V gave up 1 base and J gave up 0 bases, with 25 bases separating them. The CDR3 is 22 residues long. Here the CDR3 reads CASSQALPGRGYGSSYNSPLHF. In DNA, the CDR3 is TGTGCCAGCAGCCAAGCCCTCCCCGGGAGAGGGTATGGGAGCTCCTATAATTCACCCCTCCACTTT.

This rearrangement joins TRBV5-5 to TRBJ1-5; possibly TRBD1 for D (5 bases). Germline V lookup: CDR1 SGHKS, CDR2 YYEKEE (reference sequence). This CDR3 contains 13 residues. Trimming shortened V by 2 bases and J by 5 bases, and 8 bases separated the two germline ends. As DNA, the CDR3 is TGTGCCAGCAGCTTACAGGCCGATCAGCCCCAGCATTTT. It specifies CASSLQADQPQHF.

The genes are TRBV9 and TRBJ2-7; the D is unclear. The CDR3 has 14 amino acids. Germline V gives CDR1 SGDLS, CDR2 YYNGEE. Trimming pared 0 bases from V and 1 base from J, leaving 8 bases between. CDR3 protein: CASSVGPDSYEQYF. In DNA, the CDR3 is TGTGCCAGCAGCGTAGGCCCAGATTCCTACGAGCAGTACTTC.

The chain uses TRBV4-2 and TRBJ2-3, with TRBD2 identical over 11 bases. The CDR3 has 18 amino acids. V was pared by 1 base and J by 1 base, with 7 bases of the junction left unmatched. Germline V gene lookup returns CDR1 LGHNA and CDR2 YNFKEQ. CDR3 amino acids: CASSQVLAGGGGTDTQYF. DNA of the CDR3: TGTGCCAGCAGCCAAGTCCTAGCGGGAGGAGGGGGCACAGATACGCAGTATTTT.

This chain uses TRBV18 with TRBJ2-3, with 12 bases matching TRBD2. The length of the CDR3 is 15 residues. Germline values: CDR1 KGHSH, CDR2 LQKENI. The V and J ends lost 6 bases and 2 bases, in that order; junction bases with no gene match: 3. CDR3 nucleotides: TGTGCCAGCTCCCTAGCGGGAGGGCCCACAGATACGCAGTATTTT. Its protein product is CASSLAGGPTDTQYF.

The gene calls are TRBV19 and TRBJ2-7; D may be TRBD1 (5 bases). V dropped 9 bases and J dropped 6 bases, with 24 bases sitting between them. Germline V lookup: CDR1 LNHDA, CDR2 SQIVND (reference sequence). The CDR3 length is 15 residues. CDR3 region: CASGPLWGGATEQYF. Here the CDR3 DNA reads TGTGCCAGCGGCCCCCTTTGGGGTGGGGCAACCGAGCAGTACTTC.